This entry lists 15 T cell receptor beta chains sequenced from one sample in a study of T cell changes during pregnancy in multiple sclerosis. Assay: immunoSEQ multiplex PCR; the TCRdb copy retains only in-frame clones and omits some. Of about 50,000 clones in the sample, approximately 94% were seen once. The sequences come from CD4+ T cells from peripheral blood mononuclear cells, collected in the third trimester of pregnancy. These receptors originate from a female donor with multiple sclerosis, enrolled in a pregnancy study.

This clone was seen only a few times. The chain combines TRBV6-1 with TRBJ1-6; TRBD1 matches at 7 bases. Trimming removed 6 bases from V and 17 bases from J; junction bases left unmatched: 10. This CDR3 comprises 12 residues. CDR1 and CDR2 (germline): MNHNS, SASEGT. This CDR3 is CASSPGPGQIHF. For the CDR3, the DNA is TGTGCCAGCAGCCCAGGACCGGGACAGATCCACTTT.

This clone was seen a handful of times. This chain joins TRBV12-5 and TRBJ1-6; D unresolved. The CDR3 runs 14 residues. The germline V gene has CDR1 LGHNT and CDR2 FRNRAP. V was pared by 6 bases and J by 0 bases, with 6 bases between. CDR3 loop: CASGLNSYNSPLHF. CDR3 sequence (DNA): TGTGCTAGTGGCCTAAACTCCTATAATTCACCCCTCCACTTT.

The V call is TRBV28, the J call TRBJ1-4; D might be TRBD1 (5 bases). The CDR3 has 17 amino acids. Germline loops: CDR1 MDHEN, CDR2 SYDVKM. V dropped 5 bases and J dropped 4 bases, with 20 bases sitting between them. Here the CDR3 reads CASSTYPLGADNEKLFF. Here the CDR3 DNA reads TGTGCCAGCAGTACCTACCCTCTAGGGGCGGATAATGAAAAACTGTTTTTT.

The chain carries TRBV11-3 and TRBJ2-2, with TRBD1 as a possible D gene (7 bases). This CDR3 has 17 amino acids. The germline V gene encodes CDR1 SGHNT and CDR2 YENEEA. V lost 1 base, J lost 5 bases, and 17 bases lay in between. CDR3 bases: TGTGCCAGCAGCTTAGGAAACTGGCAGGGGGGAACCGGGGAGCTGTTTTTT. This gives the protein CASSLGNWQGGTGELFF.

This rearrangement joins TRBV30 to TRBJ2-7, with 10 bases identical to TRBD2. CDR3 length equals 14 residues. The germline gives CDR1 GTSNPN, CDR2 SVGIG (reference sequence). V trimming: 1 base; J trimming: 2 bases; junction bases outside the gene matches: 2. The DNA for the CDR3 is TGTGCCTGGAGTGGGCTAGCGGGGGCCTACGAGCAGTACTTC. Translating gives CAWSGLAGAYEQYF.

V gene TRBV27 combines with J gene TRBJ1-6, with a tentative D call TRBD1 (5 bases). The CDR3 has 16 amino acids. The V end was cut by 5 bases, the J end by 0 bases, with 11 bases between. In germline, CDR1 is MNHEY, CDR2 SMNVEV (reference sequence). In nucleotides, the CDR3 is TGTGCCAGCAGTCTCAGGGCAAGCTCCTATAATTCACCCCTCCACTTT. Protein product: CASSLRASSYNSPLHF.

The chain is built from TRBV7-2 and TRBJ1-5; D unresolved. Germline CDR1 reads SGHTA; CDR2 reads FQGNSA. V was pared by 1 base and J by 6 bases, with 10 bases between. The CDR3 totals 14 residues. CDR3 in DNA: TGTGCCAGCAGCTTAGGTGGCCGGAGTCAGCCCCAGCATTTT. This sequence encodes CASSLGGRSQPQHF.

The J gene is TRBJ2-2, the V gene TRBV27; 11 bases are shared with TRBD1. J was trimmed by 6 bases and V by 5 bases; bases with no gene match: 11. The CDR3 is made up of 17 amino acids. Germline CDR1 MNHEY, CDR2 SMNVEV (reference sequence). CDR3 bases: TGTGCCAGCAGTCGGGCGCGCGGACAGGGGGCTCCCGGGGAGCTGTTTTTT. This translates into CASSRARGQGAPGELFF.

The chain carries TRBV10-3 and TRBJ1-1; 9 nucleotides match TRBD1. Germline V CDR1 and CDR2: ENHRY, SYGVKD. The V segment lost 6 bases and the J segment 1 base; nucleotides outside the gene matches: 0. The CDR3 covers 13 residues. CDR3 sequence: CAIRGQGNTEAFF. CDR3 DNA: TGTGCCATCAGGGGACAGGGGAACACTGAAGCTTTCTTT.

For the CDR3, the DNA is TGTGCCATCAAGGGTGCGGGTCCCACAGATACGCAGTATTTT. It codes for CAIKGAGPTDTQYF. V usage is TRBV10-3 and J usage is TRBJ2-3; possible D gene TRBD2, 5 bases. Germline lookup yields CDR1 ENHRY and CDR2 SYGVKD. The CDR3 is made up of 14 amino acids. V was trimmed by 7 bases and J by 2 bases, leaving 13 bases between them.

The CDR3: CASSLIRLAGSYNEQFF. CDR3 nucleotide sequence: TGTGCCAGCAGTTTAATCAGACTAGCGGGCTCCTACAATGAGCAGTTCTTC. The chain joins TRBV27 to TRBJ2-1; TRBD2 agrees at 10 bases. The V gene's germline CDR1 is MNHEY and CDR2 SMNVEV (reference sequence). Trimming at V came to 2 bases and at J to 0 bases, leaving 4 bases not matched to a gene. The CDR3 runs to 17 residues.

CDR3 protein: CASSIDGRGWTGELFF. The CDR3 DNA reads as TGTGCCAGTAGTATAGATGGGAGGGGTTGGACCGGGGAGCTGTTTTTT. The rearrangement uses TRBV19 and TRBJ2-2, with 7 bases fitting TRBD2. This CDR3 has 16 amino acids. With 0 bases clipped from V and 5 bases from J, the junction kept 6 bases outside the gene matches. Per germline, CDR1 LNHDA and CDR2 SQIVND (reference sequence).

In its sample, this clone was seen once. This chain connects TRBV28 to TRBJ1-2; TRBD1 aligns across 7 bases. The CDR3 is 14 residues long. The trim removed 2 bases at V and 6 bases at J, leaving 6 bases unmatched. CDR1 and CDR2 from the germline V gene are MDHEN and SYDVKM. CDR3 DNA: TGTGCCAGCAGTTTAGTCGACAGGGCCAATGGCTACACCTTC. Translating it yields CASSLVDRANGYTF.

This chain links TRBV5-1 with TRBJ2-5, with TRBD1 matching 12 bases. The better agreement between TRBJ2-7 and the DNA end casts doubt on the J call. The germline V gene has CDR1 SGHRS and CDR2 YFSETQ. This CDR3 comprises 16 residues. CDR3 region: CASSSPGQGAPGEQYF. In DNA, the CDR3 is TGCGCCAGCAGCTCCCCGGGACAGGGGGCACCGGGCGAGCAGTACTTC.

CDR3 nucleotide sequence: TGTGCCAGCAGTTACTCCGGGTCCTCTGGGGCCAACGTCCTGACTTTC. This sequence encodes CASSYSGSSGANVLTF. The rearrangement joins TRBV6-5 to TRBJ2-6; D call uncertain. The CDR3 runs 16 residues. Trimming removed 0 bases from V and 0 bases from J, with 6 bases in between. Germline V lookup: CDR1 MNHEY, CDR2 SVGAGI.